The source of this T cell receptor (beta chain) is a study of control samples from healthy donors and cancer patients (dated by TCRdb to the early 2020s). Library creation used the immunoSEQ multiplex PCR assay. This immuneACCESS table, as held by TCRdb, lists in-frame sequences with V and J called but not all clones. Of the missing ones, under half trace to an unresolved V gene in checked studies; the others have no known cause. This sample gives approximately 190,000 clones in total; about 90% of them show up just once. Together, the top ten hold 1.8% of the sample. Taken from the germline V gene (reference sequence), the CDR1 and CDR2 loops are SEHNR and FQNEAQ. The CDR3 sequence holds 15 residues, the cysteine and phenylalanine included. Just the 45-base CDR3 DNA is kept, in frame starting at base 1. Trimming takes 2 bases off V and 3 bases off J; junction bases not matched to a gene: 4. A word on this clone: There is no known antigen for this receptor. No base-level quality is on record; no much larger clone is a single base apart.

Recombination linked TRBV7-9 to TRBJ1-1; a stretch of 9 junction bases matches TRBD1. This receptor was taken from a young man in good health. Sequencing input: blood. The bases read TGTGCCAGCAGCTTAACAGGGGGCGCGCACACTGAAGCTTTCTTT. It encodes CASSLTGGAHTEAFF.